The 7 T cell receptor beta chains given below trace back to one sample, sequenced in a study of CD8 T cells in Susac syndrome. Random hexamers were used to reverse transcribe the RNA input (about 0.5 to 1 ug). TCRdb itself ran the immunoSEQ multiplex PCR reads through MiXCR, one entry per CDR3 protein. The data contain about 120,000 distinct CDR3 sequences, 96% of them seen just once; the ten biggest clones take up 0.12% to 0.15%. Sequences were obtained from CD4+ T cells from PBMCs. The receptors here all came from a human donor with Susac syndrome.

The chain links TRBV4-3 to TRBJ2-1; a possible D gene is TRBD1 (5 bases). The germline V gene has CDR1 LGHNA and CDR2 YSLEER. V was trimmed by 3 bases and J by 6 bases, leaving 9 bases between them. This CDR3 spans 13 amino acids. The CDR3 DNA reads as TGCGCCAGCAGCCATGATGGGGCCAATGAGCAGTTCTTC. It yields the protein CASSHDGANEQFF.

The chain combines TRBV24-1 with TRBJ2-5; D unclear. V shed 3 bases and J shed 2 bases, with 6 bases lying between them. CDR1 and CDR2 (germline): KGHDR, SFDVKD. CDR3 length: 13 amino acids. The chain's CDR3 is CATSDGKQETQYF. In DNA, the CDR3 is TGTGCCACCAGTGATGGAAAACAAGAGACCCAGTACTTC.

This sequence joins TRBV7-9 and TRBJ1-5; 9 bases fit TRBD1. The CDR3 runs 15 residues. Germline CDR1 is SEHNR and CDR2 is FQNEAQ (reference sequence). With 5 bases clipped from V and 6 bases from J, the junction kept 8 bases outside the gene matches. The CDR3 DNA follows: TGTGCCAGCAGCCCTGAGGCGACAGGGGGTCAGCCCCAGCATTTT. Its protein product is CASSPEATGGQPQHF.

The chain recombines TRBV19 with TRBJ2-1, with D possibly being TRBD1 (6 bases). The CDR3 sequence is 13 residues long. The V end lost 5 bases, the J end lost 10 bases, and 15 bases lay between the germline ends. Germline CDR1 LNHDA, CDR2 SQIVND (reference sequence). The CDR3 DNA follows: TGTGCCAGTAGTCTTGCTCCAGGGGAAGAGCAGTTCTTC. Amino acids: CASSLAPGEEQFF.

The V call is TRBV28, the J call TRBJ2-7, with TRBD1 matching over 9 bases. The CDR3 is 15 residues long. Germline CDR1 reads MDHEN; CDR2 reads SYDVKM. Losses at the gene ends were 8 bases for V and 4 bases for J; bases not matched to a gene: 12. The CDR3 DNA sequence: TGTGCCAGCGGGGGGGGGACAGGGCCGTTTTACGAGCAGTACTTC. Encoded protein: CASGGGTGPFYEQYF.

This chain links TRBV9 with TRBJ2-5; tentatively, D is TRBD2 (5 bases). CDR3 size: 14 residues. The V gene lost 0 bases and the J gene lost 2 bases, with 8 bases spanning the gap. The germline V gene encodes CDR1 SGDLS and CDR2 YYNGEE. The DNA of the CDR3 is TGTGCCAGCAGCGTAGCCCCGGGACAAGAGACCCAGTACTTC. Translated: CASSVAPGQETQYF.

The rearrangement uses TRBV3-1 and TRBJ2-7; D gene uncertain. The V gene lost 4 bases and the J gene lost 4 bases, with 14 bases spanning the gap. Per the germline V gene, CDR1 is LGHDT and CDR2 is YNNKEL (reference sequence). The CDR3 runs 14 residues. The CDR3 nucleotides are TGTGCCAGCAGCCTTAAAACGGTCGGATACGAGCAGTACTTC. Residues: CASSLKTVGYEQYF.